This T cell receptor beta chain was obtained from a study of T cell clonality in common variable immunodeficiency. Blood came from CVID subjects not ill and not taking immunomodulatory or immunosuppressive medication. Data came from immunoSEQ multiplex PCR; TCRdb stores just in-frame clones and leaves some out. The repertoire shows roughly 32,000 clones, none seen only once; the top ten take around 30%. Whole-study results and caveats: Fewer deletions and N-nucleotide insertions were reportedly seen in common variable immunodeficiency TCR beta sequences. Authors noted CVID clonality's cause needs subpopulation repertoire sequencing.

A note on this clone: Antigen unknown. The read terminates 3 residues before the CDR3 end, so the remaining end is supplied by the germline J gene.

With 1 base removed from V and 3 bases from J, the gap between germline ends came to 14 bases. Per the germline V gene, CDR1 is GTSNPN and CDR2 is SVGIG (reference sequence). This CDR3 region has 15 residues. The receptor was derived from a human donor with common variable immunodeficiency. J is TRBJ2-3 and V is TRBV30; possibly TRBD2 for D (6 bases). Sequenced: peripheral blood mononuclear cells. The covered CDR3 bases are TGTGCCTGGAGTGAGGGGACCGGGGGTACAGATACG. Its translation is CAWSEGTGGTDT. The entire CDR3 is CAWSEGTGGTDTQYF.